This entry is about one TCR beta chain. Its antigen is undetermined. The data are from a study of cytotoxic CD8 clonotypes in ibrutinib-treated CLL. Study-level information: The sample average was roughly 240,000 productive templates and more than 90,000 productive rearrangements. Study-wide findings and caveats: Circulating CD8+ T-cell counts were tracked by baseline clonality, which exceeded that of age-matched healthy donors.

This CDR3 spans 15 amino acids. The V gene lost 0 bases and the J gene lost 5 bases, with 11 bases spanning the gap. The V gene's germline CDR1 is MNHEY and CDR2 SVGAGI. Investigators sought sequencing depths of between 1 in 200,000 and 1 in 1 million T cells. The repertoire was sequenced with immunoSEQ multiplex PCR; TCRdb's copy has only in-frame clones and lacks some. This repertoire shows nearly 300,000 clones, approximately 76% found once; its top ten account for roughly 5%. The sequence came from a human donor with chronic lymphocytic leukemia. The sequencing here drew on PBMCs, taken at disease progression, from a patient treated with ibrutinib. The chain links TRBV6-5 to TRBJ2-1; D ambiguous. CDR3 residues: CASSYSYPLHNEQFF. The CDR3 nucleotides read TGTGCCAGCAGTTACTCGTACCCCCTACACAATGAGCAGTTCTTC.